The present entry profiles one TCR beta chain with its context. TCRdb's table, derived via immunoSEQ multiplex PCR, lists solely in-frame clones and lacks some. The table lists over 85,000 clones, about 91% of them singletons. These data originate in a study of blood T cell repertoires in COVID-19. Across the whole study: Material from acute and convalescent COVID-19 was sourced from the United States, Italy and Spain. In each case, the material was cDNA or gDNA derived from T cells, B-cell-depleted T cells, or PBMCs.

The sequence was collected from a man aged 18 to 29 with acute or convalescent COVID-19. Sequencing used peripheral blood.

CDR3 region: CASSQYTSPSYEQYF. CDR3 bases: TGTGCCAGCAGCCAGTACACTAGCCCTTCCTACGAGCAGTACTTC. V and J are TRBV3-1 (or the pseudogene TRBV3-2) and TRBJ2-7; perhaps TRBD2 as D (6 bases). CDR1 is LGHDT and CDR2 is YNNKEL in the germline V gene (reference sequence). The V end was cut by 3 bases, the J end by 1 base, with 13 bases between. This CDR3 comprises 15 residues.